These 11 T cell receptor beta chains were sequenced from one sample in a study of T cell changes during pregnancy in multiple sclerosis. Some clones are missing from TCRdb's copy, which holds only in-frame ones; the method was immunoSEQ multiplex PCR. The table lists roughly 38,000 clones, 88% of them singletons. This specimen was CD4+ T cells from peripheral blood mononuclear cells, taken before pregnancy. These receptors all stem from a female donor with multiple sclerosis, enrolled in a pregnancy study.

The V gene is TRBV2, the J gene TRBJ1-1, with unresolved D. The CDR3 is made up of 13 amino acids. Germline-derived CDR1 and CDR2 are SNHLY and FYNNEI. V shed 4 bases and J shed 2 bases, with 8 bases lying between them. The CDR3 region is CASSVADNTEAFF. The CDR3 DNA reads TGTGCCAGCAGTGTGGCAGATAACACTGAAGCTTTCTTT.

The CDR3 DNA reads TGTGCCTGGAGTGTACGCTGGACAGGGCTATCAAGCTCCTACGAGCAGTACTTC. Translated: CAWSVRWTGLSSSYEQYF. The rearrangement joins TRBV30 to TRBJ2-7; 8 bases line up with TRBD1. The CDR3 is made up of 18 amino acids. Trimming removed 0 bases from V and 0 bases from J; junction bases left unmatched: 13. Germline CDR1 reads GTSNPN; CDR2 reads SVGIG (reference sequence).

This rearrangement joins TRBV19 to TRBJ1-5, with D hard to call. The V gene's germline CDR1 is LNHDA and CDR2 SQIVND (reference sequence). The CDR3 contains 16 residues. Trimming took 3 bases from V and 2 from J, leaving 14 bases between them. The CDR3 nucleotides are TGTGCCAGTAGTATTGCAGGCTCGGTTGGCAATCAGCCCCAGCATTTT. Its translation: CASSIAGSVGNQPQHF.

The gene calls are TRBV9 and TRBJ1-1, with no clear D. Germline V gene lookup returns CDR1 SGDLS and CDR2 YYNGEE. CDR3 size: 15 residues. V was clipped by 3 bases and J by 2 bases, with 14 bases between them. The CDR3 DNA reads as TGTGCCAGCAGCGGGTCGACGGGATTCAACACTGAAGCTTTCTTT. As protein: CASSGSTGFNTEAFF.

This chain connects TRBV28 to TRBJ2-1; TRBD2 agrees at 12 bases. Germline V gene lookup returns CDR1 MDHEN and CDR2 SYDVKM. V dropped 4 bases and J dropped 7; count of bases not matched to a gene: 8. This CDR3 region has 16 residues. CDR3 sequence: CASSWTSGKRGNEQFF. In DNA, the CDR3 is TGTGCCAGCAGTTGGACTAGCGGGAAGCGGGGGAATGAGCAGTTCTTC.

CDR3 sequence (DNA): TGCGCCAGCAGCCCAGGGACAACTAATGAAAAACTGTTTTTT. Its translation: CASSPGTTNEKLFF. The V and J genes are TRBV10-1 and TRBJ1-4, with D tentatively TRBD1 (5 bases). The germline CDR1 and CDR2 sequences are WNHNN and SYGVQD (reference sequence). V lost 6 bases and J 0 bases, leaving 8 bases between the germline ends. The CDR3 is made up of 14 amino acids.

This chain connects TRBV2 to TRBJ2-1; TRBD1 aligns across 8 bases. J lost 5 bases, V lost 9 bases, and 12 bases had no gene match. Per the germline V gene, CDR1 is SNHLY and CDR2 is FYNNEI. The CDR3 is 15 residues long. In nucleotides, the CDR3 is TGTGCCAGTCGTCCTCGGGACAGGACCCACAATGAGCAGTTCTTC. It translates to CASRPRDRTHNEQFF. The variable domain in full, completed from reference TRBV2 and TRBJ2-1, reads EPEVTQTPSHQVTQMGQEVILRCVPISNHLYFYWYRQILGQKVEFLVSFYNNEISEKSEIFDDQFSVERPDGSNFTLKIRSTKLEDSAMYFCASRPRDRTHNEQFFGPGTRLTVL.

This rearrangement joins TRBV19 to TRBJ1-5; the D gene is possibly TRBD1 (6 bases). V was shortened by 3 bases and J by 5 bases, with 14 bases between the two germline ends. Germline values: CDR1 LNHDA, CDR2 SQIVND (reference sequence). The CDR3 is 15 residues long. The CDR3 loop reads CASSMGGGSYQPQHF. CDR3 nucleotides: TGTGCCAGTAGTATGGGGGGGGGCTCTTATCAGCCCCAGCATTTT.

The chain couples TRBV18 to TRBJ2-1, with D tentatively TRBD2 (5 bases). The CDR3 is 12 amino acids. Germline loops: CDR1 KGHSH, CDR2 LQKENI. Trimming removed 6 bases at V and 9 bases at J, with 12 bases between. The CDR3 DNA is TGTGCCAGCTCGTGGGAGTTAGGTGAGCAGTTCTTC. Translated, it gives CASSWELGEQFF.

V gene TRBV5-1 combines with J gene TRBJ2-5; TRBD2 might be the D (5 bases). This CDR3 region has 16 residues. Trimming pared 1 base from V and 10 bases from J, leaving 23 bases between. Germline values: CDR1 SGHRS, CDR2 YFSETQ. CDR3 sequence reads: CASSLNFDSTADSQYF. The CDR3 nucleotides read TGCGCCAGCAGCTTGAACTTCGATAGCACAGCGGATAGCCAGTACTTC.

V gene TRBV5-1 combines with J gene TRBJ2-7; 10 nucleotides line up with TRBD2. The V gene end was trimmed by 6 bases and the J gene end by 0 bases; junction bases not matched to a gene: 6. The CDR3 runs to 15 residues. Germline assignment: CDR1 SGHRS and CDR2 YFSETQ. The CDR3 is CASTLTSGISYEQYF. CDR3 nucleotides: TGCGCCAGCACATTAACTAGCGGGATCTCCTACGAGCAGTACTTC.